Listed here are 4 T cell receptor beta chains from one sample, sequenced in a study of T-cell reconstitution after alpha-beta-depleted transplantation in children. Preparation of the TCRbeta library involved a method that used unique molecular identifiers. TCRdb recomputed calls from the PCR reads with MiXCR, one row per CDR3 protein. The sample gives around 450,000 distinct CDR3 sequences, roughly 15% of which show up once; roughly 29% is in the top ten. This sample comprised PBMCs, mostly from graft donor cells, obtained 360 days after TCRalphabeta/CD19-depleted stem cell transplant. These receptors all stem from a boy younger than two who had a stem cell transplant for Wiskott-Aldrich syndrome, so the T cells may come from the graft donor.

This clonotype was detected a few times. The CDR3 protein is CASSRGLAGLFYEQYF. In nucleotides, the CDR3 is TGTGCCAGCAGTCGAGGGCTAGCGGGTTTATTCTACGAGCAGTACTTC. The rearrangement links TRBV27 to TRBJ2-7; the match to TRBD2 covers 8 bases. Trimming removed 5 bases from V and 3 bases from J; junction bases left unmatched: 12. The V gene's germline CDR1 is MNHEY and CDR2 SMNVEV (reference sequence). CDR3 length: 16 amino acids.

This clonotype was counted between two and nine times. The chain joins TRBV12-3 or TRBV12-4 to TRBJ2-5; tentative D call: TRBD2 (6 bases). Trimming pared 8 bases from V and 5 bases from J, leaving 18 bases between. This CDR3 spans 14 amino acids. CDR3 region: CASAGTEGYETQYF. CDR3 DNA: TGTGCCAGCGCGGGGACTGAGGGTTATGAGACCCAGTACTTC.

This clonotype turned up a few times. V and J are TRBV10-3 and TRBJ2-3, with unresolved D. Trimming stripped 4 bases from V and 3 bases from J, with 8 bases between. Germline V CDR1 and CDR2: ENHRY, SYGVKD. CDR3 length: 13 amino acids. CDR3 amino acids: CAISVRITDTQYF. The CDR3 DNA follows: TGTGCCATCAGTGTCAGAATTACAGATACGCAGTATTTT.

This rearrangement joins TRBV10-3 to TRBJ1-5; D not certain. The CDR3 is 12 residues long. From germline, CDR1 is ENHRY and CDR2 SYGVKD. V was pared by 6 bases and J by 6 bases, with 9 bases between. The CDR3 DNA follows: TGTGCCATCAGGGCGGTGGGTCAGCCCCAGCATTTT. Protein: CAIRAVGQPQHF.